Below, 10 T cell receptor beta chains from the same sample are listed, as sequenced in a study of blood T cell repertoires in COVID-19. The assay was immunoSEQ multiplex PCR, and TCRdb's table has in-frame clones only and misses some. The table has about 290,000 clones, around 86% seen once. Source material: peripheral blood. The origin of the receptors is a woman aged 40 to 50 who had recovered from COVID-19.

V usage is TRBV28 and J usage is TRBJ1-6; TRBD1 is a possible D gene (5 bases). CDR1 MDHEN and CDR2 SYDVKM come from the germline V gene. Trimming removed 10 bases at V and 7 bases at J, with 14 bases between. This CDR3 has 13 amino acids. The CDR3 bases are TGTGCCACAGGGCCCCGCCCAAATTCACCCCTCCACTTT. Amino acids: CATGPRPNSPLHF.

This sequence joins TRBV4-1 and TRBJ2-7, with 8 bases matching TRBD1. This CDR3 spans 14 amino acids. V dropped 4 bases and J dropped 4; count of bases not matched to a gene: 6. Germline V gene sequence: CDR1 MGHRA, CDR2 YSYEKL. The CDR3 region has the DNA TGCGCCAGCAGCCGCGGACAGGGTACGTACGAGCAGTACTTC. It specifies CASSRGQGTYEQYF.

V and J are TRBV29-1 and TRBJ1-2; a possible D gene is TRBD1 (5 bases). The CDR3 covers 14 residues. The germline V and J ends were trimmed by 6 bases and 6 bases, with 20 bases remaining between them. Per germline, CDR1 SQVTM and CDR2 ANQGSEA. Here the CDR3 reads CSVGGWGQVDGYTF. The CDR3 DNA is TGCAGCGTCGGGGGTTGGGGCCAGGTGGATGGCTACACCTTC.

Comments on this clone: A junction end diverges from the germline sequence, so it may reflect a read error. The genes are TRBV5-4 and TRBJ2-7; 9 bases are a match to TRBD1. CDR3 size: 14 residues. CDR1 is SGHNT, CDR2 YYREEE, per germline (reference sequence). In nucleotides, the CDR3 is TGTGCCAGCAGCTTAGGGTCGGGGGACAGGGTACCCGTCTTC. It yields the protein CASSLGSGDRVPVF.

The chain combines TRBV3-1 (or the pseudogene TRBV3-2) with TRBJ2-3, with a possible D match to TRBD2 (5 bases). Trimming removed 2 bases at V and 4 bases at J, with 10 bases between. This CDR3 has 14 amino acids. Germline loops: CDR1 LGHDT, CDR2 YNNKEL (reference sequence). The CDR3 spells CASSQFERADTQYF. CDR3 DNA: TGTGCCAGCAGCCAATTCGAGAGGGCAGATACGCAGTATTTT.

The chain couples TRBV27 to TRBJ1-4; D is unresolved. Trimming removed 2 bases at V and 0 bases at J, with 13 bases between. The length of the CDR3 is 17 residues. Germline assignment: CDR1 MNHEY and CDR2 SMNVEV (reference sequence). The CDR3 region is CASSLRRDSATNEKLFF. The CDR3 DNA sequence: TGTGCCAGCAGTTTAAGGAGAGACTCAGCAACTAATGAAAAACTGTTTTTT.

The J gene is TRBJ1-5, the V gene TRBV20-1; D is perhaps TRBD1 (6 bases). The CDR3 consists of 14 residues. Trimming stripped 4 bases from V and 2 bases from J, with 12 bases between. Germline CDR1 reads DFQATT; CDR2 reads SNEGSKA (reference sequence). The CDR3 protein is CSAIESGGNQPQHF. CDR3 DNA: TGCAGTGCTATTGAGTCAGGGGGCAATCAGCCCCAGCATTTT.

The chain has TRBV3-1 (or the pseudogene TRBV3-2) and TRBJ1-4; 8 bases align to TRBD1. CDR3 length equals 16 residues. V was clipped by 5 bases and J by 0 bases; unmatched bases: 5. Looked up from germline, CDR1 is LGHDT and CDR2 is YNNKEL (reference sequence). CDR3 residues: CASSETGGATNEKLFF. CDR3 DNA sequence: TGTGCCAGCAGCGAAACAGGGGGTGCAACTAATGAAAAACTGTTTTTT.

The rearrangement joins TRBV3-1 (or the pseudogene TRBV3-2) to TRBJ2-3; D possibly corresponds to TRBD2 (6 bases). Trimming took off 4 bases at V and 5 bases at J, with 19 bases between the two ends. The CDR3 spans 16 residues. The germline V gene has CDR1 LGHDT and CDR2 YNNKEL (reference sequence). The CDR3 DNA follows: TGTGCCAGCAGCCCCACCCGAGGAGGGTTGGTAGATACGCAGTATTTT. It encodes CASSPTRGGLVDTQYF.

This chain links TRBV2 with TRBJ1-5; 8 bases line up with TRBD1. CDR3 size: 13 residues. In germline, CDR1 is SNHLY, CDR2 FYNNEI. After removal of 8 bases from V and 2 bases from J, the junction contained 2 bases not matched to a gene. The CDR3 DNA is TGTGCCAGCGTACAGGGGGGCAATCAGCCCCAGCATTTT. It encodes CASVQGGNQPQHF.